A single sample is the source of the 7 T cell receptor beta chains below, sequenced in a study of blood T cell repertoires in COVID-19 (dated by TCRdb to 2018 to 2020). The protocol used for the library was the immunoSEQ multiplex PCR assay. TCRdb took over this immuneACCESS table, retaining in-frame rearrangements with V and J assigned. Such tables are incomplete; in checked studies, under half of the missing clones stem from an unresolved V gene, and the remainder is unexplained. A total of about 420,000 clones appear in this sample, 85% to 90% of them only once. Clones ranked in the top ten supply roughly 0.78% of the sample. The specimen was peripheral blood. These receptors came from a man in his late teens or twenties with COVID-19, enrolled during active disease.

The rearrangement uses TRBV6-5 and TRBJ1-1; D gene uncertain. This CDR3 has 13 amino acids. Per germline, CDR1 MNHEY and CDR2 SVGAGI. V shed 5 bases and J shed 1 base, with 8 bases lying between them. CDR3 protein: CASSNFGNTEAFF. The CDR3 DNA is TGTGCCAGCAGTAATTTCGGGAACACTGAAGCTTTCTTT.

The chain has TRBV30 and TRBJ2-3, with 8 bases matching TRBD2. In germline, CDR1 is GTSNPN, CDR2 SVGIG (reference sequence). V trimming: 0 bases; J trimming: 4 bases; junction bases outside the gene matches: 3. The CDR3 sequence is 14 residues long. CDR3 in amino acids: CAWSVQAGADTQYF. The DNA for the CDR3 is TGTGCCTGGAGTGTTCAAGCGGGAGCAGATACGCAGTATTTT. Supplemented by reference TRBV30 and TRBJ2-3, the full variable domain reads SQTIHQWPATLVQPVGSPLSLECTVEGTSNPNLYWYRQAAGRGLQLLFYSVGIGQISSEVPQNLSASRPQDRQFILSSKKLLLSDSGFYLCAWSVQAGADTQYFGPGTRLTVL.

The rearrangement links TRBV12-3 or TRBV12-4 to TRBJ1-1, with 7 bases lining up with TRBD1. V lost 6 bases, J lost 4 bases, and 5 bases stayed unmatched. The CDR3 extends over 13 amino acids. This CDR3 is CASSIQGPTEAFF. The CDR3 nucleotides are TGTGCCAGCAGCATACAGGGGCCCACTGAAGCTTTCTTT.

The chain combines TRBV2 with TRBJ2-3, with a possible D match to TRBD2 (6 bases). Trimming removed 4 bases at V and 8 bases at J, with 22 bases between. There are 16 residues in the CDR3. CDR1 is SNHLY and CDR2 is FYNNEI in the germline V gene. The CDR3 DNA sequence: TGTGCCAGCAGTGTGAGGAGGGCTTCCTCCGGTGGTACGCAGTATTTT. It encodes CASSVRRASSGGTQYF.

The CDR3 DNA reads TGTGCCAGCAGCGTAGGTTTCGGGTACTATGGCTACACCTTC. This encodes CASSVGFGYYGYTF. This chain connects TRBV9 to TRBJ1-2; unclear D gene. Between the trimmed V and J ends, which lost 0 bases and 3 bases, there was a span of 9 bases. Germline CDR1 and CDR2: SGDLS and YYNGEE. There are 14 residues in the CDR3.

The chain employs TRBV24-1 and TRBJ2-1; perhaps TRBD2 as D (5 bases). The length of the CDR3 is 16 residues. Germline V gene sequence: CDR1 KGHDR, CDR2 SFDVKD. The ends were cut back, 3 bases at V and 0 bases at J, with 11 bases in the middle. Here the CDR3 DNA reads TGTGCCACCAGTGATGCCACTAGTTACTCCTACAATGAGCAGTTCTTC. Amino acids: CATSDATSYSYNEQFF.

The chain employs TRBV25-1 and TRBJ1-2, with unresolved D. The CDR3 totals 14 residues. V was shortened by 3 bases and J by 4 bases, with 12 bases between the two germline ends. Per the germline V gene, CDR1 is MGHDK and CDR2 is SYGVNS. The CDR3, as DNA: TGTGCCAGCAGTGAGGAGCGGTACAGCTATGGCTACACCTTC. It encodes CASSEERYSYGYTF.